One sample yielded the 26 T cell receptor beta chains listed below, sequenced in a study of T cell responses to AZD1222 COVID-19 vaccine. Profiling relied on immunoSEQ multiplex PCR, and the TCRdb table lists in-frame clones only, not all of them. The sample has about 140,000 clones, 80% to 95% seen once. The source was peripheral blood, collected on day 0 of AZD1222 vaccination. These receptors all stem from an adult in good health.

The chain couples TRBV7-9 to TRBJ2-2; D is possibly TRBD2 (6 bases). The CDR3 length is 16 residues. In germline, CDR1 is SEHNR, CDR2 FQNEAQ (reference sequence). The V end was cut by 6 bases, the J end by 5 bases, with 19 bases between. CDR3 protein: CASSPTGSRFTGELFF. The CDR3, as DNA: TGTGCCAGCAGTCCTACCGGGAGCCGCTTTACCGGGGAGCTGTTTTTT.

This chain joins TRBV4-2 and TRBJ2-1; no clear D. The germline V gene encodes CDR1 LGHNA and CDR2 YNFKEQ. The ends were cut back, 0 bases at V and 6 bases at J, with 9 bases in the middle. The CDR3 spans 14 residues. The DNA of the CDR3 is TGTGCCAGCAGCCAAGAAGGCTGGATCAATGAGCAGTTCTTC. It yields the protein CASSQEGWINEQFF.

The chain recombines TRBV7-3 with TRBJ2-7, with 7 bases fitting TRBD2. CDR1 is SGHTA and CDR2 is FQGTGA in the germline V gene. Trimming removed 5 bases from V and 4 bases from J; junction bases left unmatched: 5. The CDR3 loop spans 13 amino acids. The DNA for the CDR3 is TGTGCCAGCAGCCCGACGGGGGGATACGAGCAGTACTTC. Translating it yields CASSPTGGYEQYF.

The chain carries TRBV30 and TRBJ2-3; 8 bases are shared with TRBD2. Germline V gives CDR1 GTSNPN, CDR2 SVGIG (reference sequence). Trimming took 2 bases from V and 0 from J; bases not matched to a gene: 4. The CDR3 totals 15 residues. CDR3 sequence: CAWSRLATSTDTQYF. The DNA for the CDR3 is TGTGCCTGGAGTCGACTAGCGACTAGCACAGATACGCAGTATTTT.

The CDR3, as DNA: TGTGCCACCAGTGATTCCCCCCCTAACACTGAAGCTTTCTTT. This gives the protein CATSDSPPNTEAFF. This sequence joins TRBV24-1 and TRBJ1-1, with unresolved D. Germline V CDR1 and CDR2: KGHDR, SFDVKD. The CDR3 covers 14 residues. V lost 2 bases to trimming and J lost 2 bases, with 8 bases between them.

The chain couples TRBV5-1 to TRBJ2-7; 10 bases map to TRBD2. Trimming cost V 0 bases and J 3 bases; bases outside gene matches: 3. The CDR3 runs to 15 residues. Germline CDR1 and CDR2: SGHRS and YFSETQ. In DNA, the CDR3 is TGCGCCAGCAGCTTGGGGCTAGCGGGAGTCTACGAGCAGTACTTC. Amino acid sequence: CASSLGLAGVYEQYF.

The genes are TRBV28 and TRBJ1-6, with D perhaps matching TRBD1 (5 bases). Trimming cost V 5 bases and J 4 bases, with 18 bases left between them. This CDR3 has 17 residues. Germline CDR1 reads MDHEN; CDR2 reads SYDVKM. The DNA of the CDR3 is TGTGCCAGCAGTCGGGGGGTATCAGGTCCTTATAATTCACCCCTCCACTTT. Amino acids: CASSRGVSGPYNSPLHF.

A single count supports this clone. The CDR3 reads CASSPFGERGEKLFF. CDR3 sequence (DNA): TGCGCCAGCAGCCCCTTTGGGGAACGAGGGGAAAAACTGTTTTTT. The gene calls are TRBV5-1 and TRBJ1-4, with D unclear. Germline CDR1 SGHRS, CDR2 YFSETQ. V was trimmed by 4 bases and J by 8 bases, leaving 18 bases between them. The CDR3 length is 15 residues. Full variable domain (remainder filled in from reference TRBV5-1 and TRBJ1-4): KAGVTQTPRYLIKTRGQQVTLSCSPISGHRSVSWYQQTPGQGLQFLFEYFSETQRNKGNFPGRFSGRQFSNSRSEMNVSTLELGDSALYLCASSPFGERGEKLFFGSGTQLSVL.

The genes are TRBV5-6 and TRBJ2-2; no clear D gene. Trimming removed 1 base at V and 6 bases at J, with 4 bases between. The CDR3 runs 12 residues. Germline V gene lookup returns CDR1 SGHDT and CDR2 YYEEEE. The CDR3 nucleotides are TGTGCCAGCAGCTTGATTCCCGGGGAGCTGTTTTTT. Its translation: CASSLIPGELFF.

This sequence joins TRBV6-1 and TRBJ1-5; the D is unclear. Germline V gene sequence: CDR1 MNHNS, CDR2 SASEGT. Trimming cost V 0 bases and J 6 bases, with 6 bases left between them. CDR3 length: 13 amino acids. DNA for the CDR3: TGTGCCAGCAGTGAAGCGTACATTCAGCCCCAGCATTTT. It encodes CASSEAYIQPQHF.

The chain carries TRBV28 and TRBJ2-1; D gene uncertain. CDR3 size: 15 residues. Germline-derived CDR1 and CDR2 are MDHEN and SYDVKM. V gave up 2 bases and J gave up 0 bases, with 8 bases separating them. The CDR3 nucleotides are TGTGCCAGCAGTTTAATGAGTGCCTCCTACAATGAGCAGTTCTTC. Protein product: CASSLMSASYNEQFF.

The CDR3 DNA sequence: TGTGCCAGCAGTCTCCGGGACAGGGTACCTTCCGGGGAGCTGTTTTTT. Protein sequence: CASSLRDRVPSGELFF. The V call is TRBV28, the J call TRBJ2-2; TRBD1 aligns across 9 bases. V lost 5 bases, J lost 6 bases, and 10 bases stayed unmatched. Per germline, CDR1 MDHEN and CDR2 SYDVKM. The CDR3 has 16 residues.

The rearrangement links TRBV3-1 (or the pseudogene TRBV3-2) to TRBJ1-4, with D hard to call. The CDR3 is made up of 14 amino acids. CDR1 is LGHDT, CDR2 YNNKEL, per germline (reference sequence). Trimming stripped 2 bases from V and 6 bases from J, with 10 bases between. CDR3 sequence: CASSQMREDEKLFF. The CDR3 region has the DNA TGTGCCAGCAGCCAAATGAGGGAGGATGAAAAACTGTTTTTT.

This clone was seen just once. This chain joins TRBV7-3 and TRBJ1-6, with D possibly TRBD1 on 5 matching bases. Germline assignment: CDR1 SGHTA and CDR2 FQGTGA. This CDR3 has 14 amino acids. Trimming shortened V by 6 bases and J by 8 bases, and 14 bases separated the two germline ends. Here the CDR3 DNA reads TGTGCCAGCAGACTAGGAGGGGAGTATTCACCCCTCCACTTT. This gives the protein CASRLGGEYSPLHF.

The CDR3 bases are TGTGCCTGGGGGGAGCGGGACACAGATACGCAGTATTTT. Translation gives CAWGERDTDTQYF. V and J are TRBV30 and TRBJ2-3; 7 nucleotides line up with TRBD2. V was pared by 5 bases and J by 2 bases, with 4 bases of the junction left unmatched. Germline-derived CDR1 and CDR2 are GTSNPN and SVGIG (reference sequence). The CDR3 is made up of 13 amino acids. Combining the CDR3 with reference TRBV30 and TRBJ2-3 gives the whole variable domain SQTIHQWPATLVQPVGSPLSLECTVEGTSNPNLYWYRQAAGRGLQLLFYSVGIGQISSEVPQNLSASRPQDRQFILSSKKLLLSDSGFYLCAWGERDTDTQYFGPGTRLTVL.

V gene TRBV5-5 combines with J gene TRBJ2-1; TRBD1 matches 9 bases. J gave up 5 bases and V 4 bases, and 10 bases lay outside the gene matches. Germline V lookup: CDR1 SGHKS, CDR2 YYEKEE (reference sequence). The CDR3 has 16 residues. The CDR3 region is CASSTGQGIIHNEQFF. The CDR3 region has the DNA TGTGCCAGCAGCACAGGACAGGGGATAATCCACAATGAGCAGTTCTTC.

The CDR3 DNA reads TGCAGCGTGACGAGCAGGACAGTGCACTACAATGAGCAGTTCTTC. Translation: CSVTSRTVHYNEQFF. This chain uses TRBV29-1 with TRBJ2-1, with D possibly TRBD1 on 6 matching bases. Germline lookup yields CDR1 SQVTM and CDR2 ANQGSEA. V was cut by 6 bases and J by 3 bases, with 18 bases left in between. CDR3 length: 15 residues.

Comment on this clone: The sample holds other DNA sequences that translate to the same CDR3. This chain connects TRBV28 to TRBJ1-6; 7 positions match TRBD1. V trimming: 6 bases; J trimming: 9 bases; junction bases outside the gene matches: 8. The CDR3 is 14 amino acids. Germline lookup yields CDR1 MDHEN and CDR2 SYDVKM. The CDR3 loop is CASSPQGVGSPLHF. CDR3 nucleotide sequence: TGTGCCAGCAGCCCCCAGGGGGTTGGTTCACCCCTCCACTTT.

The CDR3 spells CASSDIRRGTMNTEAFF. CDR3 DNA: TGTGCCAGCAGTGATATTAGGCGAGGGACTATGAACACTGAAGCTTTCTTT. V usage is TRBV2 and J usage is TRBJ1-1, with D possibly TRBD1 on 5 matching bases. V was trimmed by 3 bases and J by 0 bases, leaving 17 bases between them. This CDR3 has 17 residues. Germline CDR1 is SNHLY and CDR2 is FYNNEI.

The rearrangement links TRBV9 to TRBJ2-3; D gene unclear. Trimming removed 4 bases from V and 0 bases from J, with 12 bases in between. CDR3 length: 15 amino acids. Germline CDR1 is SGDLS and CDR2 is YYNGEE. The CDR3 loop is CASSLQDASTDTQYF. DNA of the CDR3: TGTGCCAGCAGCCTCCAGGACGCTAGCACAGATACGCAGTATTTT.

CDR3 residues: CASSARPIRGAGEKLFF. In DNA form, the CDR3 reads TGTGCCAGCAGCGCACGGCCGATTCGAGGGGCGGGAGAAAAACTGTTTTTT. V gene TRBV5-4 combines with J gene TRBJ1-4; possible D gene TRBD1, 5 bases. Germline V gene lookup returns CDR1 SGHNT and CDR2 YYREEE (reference sequence). The germline V and J ends were trimmed by 4 bases and 8 bases, with 24 bases remaining between them. The CDR3 spans 17 residues.

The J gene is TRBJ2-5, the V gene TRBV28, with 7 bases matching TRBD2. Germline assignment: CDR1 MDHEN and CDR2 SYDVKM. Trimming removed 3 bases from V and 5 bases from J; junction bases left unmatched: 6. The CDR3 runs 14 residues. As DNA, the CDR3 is TGTGCCAGCAGTTTTGGGATGGGGGGGGAGACCCAGTACTTC. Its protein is CASSFGMGGETQYF.

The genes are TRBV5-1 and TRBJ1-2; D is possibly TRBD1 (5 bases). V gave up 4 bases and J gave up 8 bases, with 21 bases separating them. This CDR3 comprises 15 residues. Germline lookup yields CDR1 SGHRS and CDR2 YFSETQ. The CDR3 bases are TGCGCCAGCAGCCCATCCGGGTTTCTAGGGACGGGCTACACCTTC. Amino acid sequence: CASSPSGFLGTGYTF.

The CDR3 DNA sequence: TGCGCCAGCAGCTTGGCCGCGGGCCTAGCCAAAAACATTCAGTACTTC. Protein product: CASSLAAGLAKNIQYF. V is TRBV5-1 and J is TRBJ2-4, with a possible D match to TRBD2 (5 bases). Germline V lookup: CDR1 SGHRS, CDR2 YFSETQ. Trimming took 0 bases from V and 0 from J, leaving 10 bases between them. This CDR3 has 16 residues.

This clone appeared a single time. This chain's CDR3 is CASSQAGTGEYGYTF. The CDR3 DNA reads as TGTGCCAGCTCACAGGCCGGGACAGGAGAGTATGGCTACACCTTC. This chain links TRBV18 with TRBJ1-2, with 8 bases lining up with TRBD1. V shed 4 bases and J 5 bases; nucleotides not matched to a gene: 9. Germline assignment: CDR1 KGHSH and CDR2 LQKENI. The CDR3 runs 15 residues.

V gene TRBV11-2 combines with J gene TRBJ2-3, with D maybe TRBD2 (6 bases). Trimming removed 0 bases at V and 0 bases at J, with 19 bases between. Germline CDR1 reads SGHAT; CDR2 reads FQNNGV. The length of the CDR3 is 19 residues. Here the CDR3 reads CASSLDGGRRYFSTDTQYF. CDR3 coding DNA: TGTGCCAGCAGCTTAGATGGGGGGAGACGATACTTTAGCACAGATACGCAGTATTTT.